This T cell receptor (beta chain) was captured by sequencing in a study of blood T cell repertoires in COVID-19. Study summary: There were acute and convalescent COVID-19 samples, and they came from the United States, Italy and Spain. Sources were T cells, B-cell-depleted T cells, or PBMCs; the material itself was cDNA or gDNA.

This CDR3 comprises 16 residues. Germline CDR1 MDHEN, CDR2 SYDVKM. V lost 5 bases to trimming and J lost 1 base; unmatched junction nucleotides: 9. The assay was immunoSEQ multiplex PCR, and TCRdb's table has in-frame clones only and misses some. The sample has a few hundred thousand clones, around 85% seen once; the top ten hold roughly 3.9%. This receptor was taken from a woman aged 18-29 years with acute or convalescent COVID-19. The sequencing input was peripheral blood. This sequence joins TRBV28 and TRBJ2-5, with 8 positions matching TRBD1. The CDR3 DNA reads as TGTGCCAGCAGTGATCCCCTCGGACAGGGCCAAGAGACCCAGTACTTC. It codes for CASSDPLGQGQETQYF.